The TCR beta chain described here comes from a study of T cell responses to AZD1222 COVID-19 vaccine. Study results and caveats: White British people made up most donors, females outnumbered males, and clonal diversity was possibly underestimated. Nearly half of the spike-specific TCRs reportedly recognize variant regions that carry no mutations.

Measured with immunoSEQ multiplex PCR; TCRdb has only the in-frame clones, and not every one. This sample lists over 120,000 clones; its ten largest clones have approximately 2%. V gave up 0 bases and J gave up 2 bases, with 11 bases separating them. CDR1 is MNHEY, CDR2 SVGEGT, per germline. CDR3 length: 16 residues. Notes on this clone: Its antigen is currently unknown.

The chain employs TRBV6-2 or TRBV6-3 and TRBJ1-5; no clear D gene. This clonotype was obtained from an adult in good health. The specimen was peripheral blood. The CDR3 bases are TGTGCCAGCAGTTACTCGACTCGGGCCCGCAATCAGCCCCAGCATTTT. This codes for CASSYSTRARNQPQHF.